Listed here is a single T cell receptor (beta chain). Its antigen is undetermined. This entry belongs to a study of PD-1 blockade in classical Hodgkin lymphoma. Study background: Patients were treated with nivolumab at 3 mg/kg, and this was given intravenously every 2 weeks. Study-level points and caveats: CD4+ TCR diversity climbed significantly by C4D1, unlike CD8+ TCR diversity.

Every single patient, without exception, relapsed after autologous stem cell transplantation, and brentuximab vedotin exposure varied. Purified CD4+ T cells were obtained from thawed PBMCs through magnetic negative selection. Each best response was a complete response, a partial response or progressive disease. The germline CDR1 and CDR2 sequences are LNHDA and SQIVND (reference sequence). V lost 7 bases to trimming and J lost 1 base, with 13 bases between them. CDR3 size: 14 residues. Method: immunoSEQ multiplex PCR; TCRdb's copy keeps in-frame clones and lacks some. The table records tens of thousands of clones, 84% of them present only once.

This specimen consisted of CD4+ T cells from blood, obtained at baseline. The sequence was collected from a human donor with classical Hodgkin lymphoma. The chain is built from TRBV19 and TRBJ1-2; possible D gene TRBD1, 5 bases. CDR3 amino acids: CASMQRGDNYGYTF. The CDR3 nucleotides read TGTGCCAGTATGCAGCGGGGGGATAACTATGGCTACACCTTC.